This T cell receptor (beta chain) was sequenced for a study of cytomegalovirus exposure and HLA in healthy donors. The germline V gene encodes CDR1 SGHTS and CDR2 YDEGEE. This CDR3 spans 15 amino acids. J lost 3 bases, V lost 4 bases, and 7 bases had no gene match. Researchers ran the PCR with 60 Vbeta and 13 Jbeta primers. Sequencing was performed with immunoSEQ multiplex PCR; in TCRdb, only in-frame clones are kept and a portion is missing. The sample records about 230,000 clones, approximately 81% being singletons. Unrecorded immune exposures were likely, despite nominal health at sampling. Sequencing was done on a sample of PBMCs. The V gene is TRBV5-8, the J gene TRBJ2-1; 7 positions match TRBD1. This sequence was found in a human donor in good health. The CDR3 bases are TGTGCCAGCAGCCCGGGACAGCCCCTCTACAATGAGCAGTTCTTC. The encoded protein is CASSPGQPLYNEQFF.